The 14 T cell receptor beta chains in this list originate from one sample, sequenced in a study of somatic mutations in cytotoxic T cells in rheumatoid arthritis (TCRdb year 2017). The library was produced with the immunoSEQ multiplex PCR assay. Here the immuneACCESS table is served through TCRdb, limited to in-frame sequences with V and J called. Missing clones are a known gap in these copies; in checked studies unresolved V genes cover under half, and the rest lacks a known reason. The sample contains around 6,000 clones, 77% of them found a single time. The ten largest clones capture 25% to 30% of the sample. Source: CD8+ T cells sorted from blood, taken at a follow-up visit. The receptors originated from a woman in her seventies with rheumatoid arthritis.

The chain uses TRBV5-1 and TRBJ2-4, with D tentatively TRBD2 (5 bases). There are 15 residues in the CDR3. Trimming stripped 4 bases from V and 4 bases from J, with 15 bases between. The germline CDR1 and CDR2 sequences are SGHRS and YFSETQ. This chain's CDR3 is CASSLPEETKNIQYF. CDR3 in DNA: TGCGCCAGCAGCCTACCGGAGGAGACAAAAAACATTCAGTACTTC.

The chain carries TRBV6-1 and TRBJ1-5, with D unclear. V dropped 2 bases and J dropped 3 bases, with 5 bases sitting between them. The CDR3 consists of 13 residues. Germline assignment: CDR1 MNHNS and CDR2 SASEGT. The CDR3 here is CASSELNNQPQHF. The CDR3 DNA follows: TGTGCCAGCAGTGAACTCAACAATCAGCCCCAGCATTTT.

This clone was picked up a small number of times. The chain combines TRBV7-9 with TRBJ1-1; D perhaps matches TRBD1 (5 bases). The length of the CDR3 is 11 residues. Trimming cost V 6 bases and J 7 bases, with 9 bases left between them. Germline V lookup: CDR1 SEHNR, CDR2 FQNEAQ (reference sequence). CDR3 amino acids: CASRGDGEAFF. DNA for the CDR3: TGTGCCAGCAGGGGGGACGGTGAAGCTTTCTTT.

V is TRBV7-2 and J is TRBJ2-5, with D perhaps matching TRBD1 or TRBD2 (5 bases each). Germline V gives CDR1 SGHTA, CDR2 FQGNSA. This CDR3 spans 13 amino acids. Trimming left V 3 bases short and J 1 base short, with 6 bases between. The CDR3 region has the DNA TGTGCCAGCAGCTTCGGGGCCCAAGAGACCCAGTACTTC. Protein sequence: CASSFGAQETQYF.

V and J are TRBV7-9 and TRBJ2-4; 7 nucleotides line up with TRBD2. J gave up 0 bases and V 3 bases, and 2 bases lay outside the gene matches. CDR3 length: 15 amino acids. Germline values: CDR1 SEHNR, CDR2 FQNEAQ (reference sequence). CDR3 DNA: TGTGCCAGCAGCTTTTGGGAGGGAGCCAAAAACATTCAGTACTTC. Amino acid sequence: CASSFWEGAKNIQYF.

This chain links TRBV4-1 with TRBJ2-3, with 16 positions matching TRBD2. CDR3 length equals 18 residues. Germline-derived CDR1 and CDR2 are MGHRA and YSYEKL. Unmatched junction bases numbered 5, after V lost 0 bases and J lost 5 bases. The CDR3 sequence: CASSQELGLAGGQDTQYF. In nucleotides, the CDR3 is TGCGCCAGCAGCCAAGAGTTGGGACTAGCGGGGGGGCAAGATACGCAGTATTTT.

V is TRBV27 and J is TRBJ2-5; either TRBD1 or TRBD2 may fit D (5 bases each). The last part of the DNA fits TRBJ2-7 better; the J call may be wrong. Germline CDR1 is MNHEY and CDR2 is SMNVEV (reference sequence). The CDR3 totals 15 residues. DNA for the CDR3: TGTGCCAGCGGGAGTGGGGCCGGATTGCTCTACGAGCAGTACTTC. It specifies CASGSGAGLLYEQYF.

V and J are TRBV9 and TRBJ2-1, with D possibly being TRBD1 (5 bases). Germline CDR1 SGDLS, CDR2 YYNGEE. The CDR3 length is 15 residues. With 0 bases removed from V and 0 bases from J, the gap between germline ends came to 7 bases. Here the CDR3 reads CASSVDQGSYNEQFF. CDR3 DNA: TGTGCCAGCAGCGTAGACCAGGGCTCCTACAATGAGCAGTTCTTC. Filled out from reference TRBV9 and TRBJ2-1, the complete variable domain reads DSGVTQTPKHLITATGQRVTLRCSPRSGDLSVYWYQQSLDQGLQFLIQYYNGEERAKGNILERFSAQQFPDLHSELNLSSLELGDSALYFCASSVDQGSYNEQFFGPGTRLTVL.

The rearrangement joins TRBV27 to TRBJ2-5, with 8 bases identical to TRBD1. CDR3 length: 13 amino acids. V gave up 3 bases and J gave up 7 bases; unmatched junction bases: 4. Germline V gene sequence: CDR1 MNHEY, CDR2 SMNVEV (reference sequence). CDR3 sequence (DNA): TGTGCCAGCAGTTTTAGACAGGGGTGGACCCAGTACTTC. Protein product: CASSFRQGWTQYF.

The chain has TRBV19 and TRBJ1-1; D is uncertain. The ends were cut back, 3 bases at V and 5 bases at J, with 13 bases in the middle. Germline CDR1 LNHDA, CDR2 SQIVND (reference sequence). The CDR3 covers 14 residues. CDR3 DNA sequence: TGTGCCAGTAGTATCCGGGCCCTGGGAACTGAAGCTTTCTTT. It is translated as CASSIRALGTEAFF.

The rearrangement uses TRBV18 and TRBJ1-6; maybe TRBD1 (5 bases). Trimming cost V 4 bases and J 11 bases, with 9 bases left between them. CDR1 and CDR2 from the germline V gene are KGHSH and LQKENI. The CDR3 is 12 residues long. This chain's CDR3 is CASSHRNPPLHF. Written as DNA, the CDR3 is TGTGCCAGCTCACACAGGAATCCACCCCTCCACTTT.

This rearrangement joins TRBV16 to TRBJ1-5; perhaps TRBD1 as D (5 bases). Trimming removed 7 bases at V and 4 bases at J, with 17 bases between. Germline lookup yields CDR1 KGHSY and CDR2 FQNENV. The CDR3 covers 15 residues. The CDR3 protein is CASKYDFGGNQPQHF. CDR3 coding DNA: TGTGCCAGCAAATACGATTTCGGGGGGAATCAGCCCCAGCATTTT.

This clone has just one count. V gene TRBV7-9 combines with J gene TRBJ2-3; D unresolved. The CDR3 loop spans 14 amino acids. In germline, CDR1 is SEHNR, CDR2 FQNEAQ (reference sequence). Trimming shortened V by 5 bases and J by 6 bases, and 15 bases separated the two germline ends. This CDR3 is CASSPELRWDTQYF. The CDR3 region has the DNA TGTGCCAGCAGCCCAGAACTACGGTGGGATACGCAGTATTTT.

The V and J genes are TRBV27 and TRBJ1-3; TRBD1 might be the D (5 bases). Trimming cost V 3 bases and J 4 bases, with 10 bases left between them. Germline CDR1 and CDR2: MNHEY and SMNVEV (reference sequence). The CDR3 extends over 14 amino acids. In nucleotides, the CDR3 is TGTGCCAGCAGTTTTGGGACCCCGGGAAACACCATATATTTT. Its translation: CASSFGTPGNTIYF.